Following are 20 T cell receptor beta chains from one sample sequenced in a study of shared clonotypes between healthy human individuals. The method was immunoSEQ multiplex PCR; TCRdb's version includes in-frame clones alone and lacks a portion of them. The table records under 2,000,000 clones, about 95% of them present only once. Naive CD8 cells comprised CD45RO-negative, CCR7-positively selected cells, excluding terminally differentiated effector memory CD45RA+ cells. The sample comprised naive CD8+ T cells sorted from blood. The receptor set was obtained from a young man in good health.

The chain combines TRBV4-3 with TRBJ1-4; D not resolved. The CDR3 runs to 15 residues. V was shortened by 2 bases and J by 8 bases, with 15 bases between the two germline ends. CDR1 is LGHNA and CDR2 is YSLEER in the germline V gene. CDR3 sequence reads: CASSQLTWTDEKLFF. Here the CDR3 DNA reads TGCGCCAGCAGCCAACTTACCTGGACTGACGAAAAACTGTTTTTT.

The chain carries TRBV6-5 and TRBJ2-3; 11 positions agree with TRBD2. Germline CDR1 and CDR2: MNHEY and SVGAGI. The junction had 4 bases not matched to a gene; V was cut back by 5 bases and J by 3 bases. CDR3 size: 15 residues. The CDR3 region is CASSKLAGATDTQYF. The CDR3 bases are TGTGCCAGCAGTAAACTAGCGGGGGCTACAGATACGCAGTATTTT.

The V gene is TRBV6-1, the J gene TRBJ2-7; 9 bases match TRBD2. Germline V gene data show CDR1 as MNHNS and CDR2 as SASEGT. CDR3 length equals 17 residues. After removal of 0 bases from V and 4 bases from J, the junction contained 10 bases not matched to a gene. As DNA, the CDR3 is TGTGCCAGCAGTGAAGCGGTTGTTAGCGGGAGTTTGTACGAGCAGTACTTC. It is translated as CASSEAVVSGSLYEQYF.

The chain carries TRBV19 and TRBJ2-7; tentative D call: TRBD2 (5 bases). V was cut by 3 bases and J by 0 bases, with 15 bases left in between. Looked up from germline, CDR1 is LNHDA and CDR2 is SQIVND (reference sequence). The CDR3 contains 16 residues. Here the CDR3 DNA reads TGTGCCAGTAGTATTAGGGCTTCACGGGGCTCCTACGAGCAGTACTTC. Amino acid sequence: CASSIRASRGSYEQYF.

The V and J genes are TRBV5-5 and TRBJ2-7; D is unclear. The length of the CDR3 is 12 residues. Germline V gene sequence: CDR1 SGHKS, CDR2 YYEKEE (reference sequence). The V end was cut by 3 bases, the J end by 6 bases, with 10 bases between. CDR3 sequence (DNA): TGTGCCAGCAGCTCGGAGATAGGCGAGCAGTACTTC. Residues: CASSSEIGEQYF. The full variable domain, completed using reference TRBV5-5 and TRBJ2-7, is DAGVTQSPTHLIKTRGQQVTLRCSPISGHKSVSWYQQVLGQGPQFIFQYYEKEERGRGNFPDRFSARQFPNYSSELNVNALLLGDSALYLCASSSEIGEQYFGPGTRLTVT.

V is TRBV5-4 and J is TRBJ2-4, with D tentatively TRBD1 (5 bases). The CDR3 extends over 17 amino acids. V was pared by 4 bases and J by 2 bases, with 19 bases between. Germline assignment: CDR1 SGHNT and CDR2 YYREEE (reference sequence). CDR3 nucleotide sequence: TGTGCCAGCAGCCCGGACCAGGACACTGGACCCAAAAACATTCAGTACTTC. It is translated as CASSPDQDTGPKNIQYF.

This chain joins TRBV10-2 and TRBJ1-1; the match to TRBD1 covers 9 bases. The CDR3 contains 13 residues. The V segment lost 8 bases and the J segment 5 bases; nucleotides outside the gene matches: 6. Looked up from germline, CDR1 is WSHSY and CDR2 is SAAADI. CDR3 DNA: TGCGCCAGCTCAACAGGGGGCAGTACTGAAGCTTTCTTT. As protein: CASSTGGSTEAFF.

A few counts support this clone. The CDR3 reads CASSVRQGDDTEAFF. CDR3 sequence (DNA): TGCGCCAGCAGCGTCCGACAGGGGGATGACACTGAAGCTTTCTTT. This chain uses TRBV4-1 with TRBJ1-1, with 9 positions matching TRBD1. CDR3 length equals 15 residues. Germline V gives CDR1 MGHRA, CDR2 YSYEKL. The J segment lost 3 bases and the V segment lost 5 bases, leaving 7 bases of the junction unmatched.

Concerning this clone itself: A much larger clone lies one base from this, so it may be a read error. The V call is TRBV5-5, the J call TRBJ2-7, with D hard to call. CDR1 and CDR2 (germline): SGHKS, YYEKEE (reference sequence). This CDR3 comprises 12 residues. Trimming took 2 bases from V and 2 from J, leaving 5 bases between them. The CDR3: CASSFGTYEQYF. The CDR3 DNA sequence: TGTGCCAGCAGCTTCGGAACCTACGAGCAGTACTTC.

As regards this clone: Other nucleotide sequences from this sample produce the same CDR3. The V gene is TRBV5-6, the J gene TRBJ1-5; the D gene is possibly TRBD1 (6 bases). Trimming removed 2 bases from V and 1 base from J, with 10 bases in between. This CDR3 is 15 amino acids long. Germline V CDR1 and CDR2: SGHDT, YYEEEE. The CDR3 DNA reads TGTGCCAGCAGCTTCGCTACAGGGAGCAATCAGCCCCAGCATTTT. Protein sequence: CASSFATGSNQPQHF.

CDR3 nucleotides: TGTGCCAGCAGCTTAATCTACGCGGGCAGGGAGGAGACCCAGTACTTC. Protein: CASSLIYAGREETQYF. This rearrangement joins TRBV7-3 to TRBJ2-5; D is perhaps TRBD1 or TRBD2 (5 bases each). V shed 1 base and J shed 5 bases, with 17 bases lying between them. This CDR3 is built from 16 residues. The germline gives CDR1 SGHTA, CDR2 FQGTGA.

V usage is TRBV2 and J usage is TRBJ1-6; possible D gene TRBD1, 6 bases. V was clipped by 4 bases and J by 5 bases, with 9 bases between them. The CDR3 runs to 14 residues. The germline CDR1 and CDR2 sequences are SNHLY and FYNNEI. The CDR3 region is CASSGTANNSPLHF. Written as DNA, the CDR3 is TGTGCCAGCAGTGGGACAGCTAATAATTCACCCCTCCACTTT.

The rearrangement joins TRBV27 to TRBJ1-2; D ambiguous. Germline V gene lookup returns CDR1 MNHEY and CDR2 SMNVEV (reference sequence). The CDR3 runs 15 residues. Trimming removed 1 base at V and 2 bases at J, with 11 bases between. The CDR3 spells CASSLYRDLNYGYTF. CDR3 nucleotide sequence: TGTGCCAGCAGTTTATATCGGGATTTGAACTATGGCTACACCTTC.

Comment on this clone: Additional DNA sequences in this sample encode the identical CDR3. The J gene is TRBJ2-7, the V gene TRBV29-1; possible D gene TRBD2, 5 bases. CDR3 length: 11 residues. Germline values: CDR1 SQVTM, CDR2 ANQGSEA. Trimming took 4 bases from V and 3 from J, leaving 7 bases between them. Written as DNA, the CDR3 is TGCAGCGTTGGGGAGAGCTACGAGCAGTACTTC. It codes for CSVGESYEQYF.

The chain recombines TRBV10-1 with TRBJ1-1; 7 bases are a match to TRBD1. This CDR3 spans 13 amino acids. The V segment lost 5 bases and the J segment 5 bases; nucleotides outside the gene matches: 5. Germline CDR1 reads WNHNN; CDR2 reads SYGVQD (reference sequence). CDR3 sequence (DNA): TGCGCCAGCAGTCAGACAGGGAATACTGAAGCTTTCTTT. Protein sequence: CASSQTGNTEAFF.

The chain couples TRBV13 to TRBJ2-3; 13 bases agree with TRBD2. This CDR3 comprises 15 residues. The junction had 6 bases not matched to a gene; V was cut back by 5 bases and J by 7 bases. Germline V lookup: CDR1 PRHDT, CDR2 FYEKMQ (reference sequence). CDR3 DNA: TGTGCCAGCAGCCCCGGGACTAGCGGGGCCTATACGCAGTATTTT. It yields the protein CASSPGTSGAYTQYF.

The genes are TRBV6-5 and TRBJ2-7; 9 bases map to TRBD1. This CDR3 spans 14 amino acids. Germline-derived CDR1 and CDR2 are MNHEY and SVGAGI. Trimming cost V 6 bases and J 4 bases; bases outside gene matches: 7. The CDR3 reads CASSPGTGIYEQYF. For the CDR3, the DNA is TGTGCCAGCAGCCCCGGGACAGGGATTTACGAGCAGTACTTC.

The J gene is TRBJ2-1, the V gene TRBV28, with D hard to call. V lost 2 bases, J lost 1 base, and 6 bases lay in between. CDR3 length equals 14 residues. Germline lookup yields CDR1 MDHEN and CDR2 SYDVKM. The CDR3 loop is CASSLQLSYNEQFF. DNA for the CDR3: TGTGCCAGCAGTTTACAGTTATCCTACAATGAGCAGTTCTTC.

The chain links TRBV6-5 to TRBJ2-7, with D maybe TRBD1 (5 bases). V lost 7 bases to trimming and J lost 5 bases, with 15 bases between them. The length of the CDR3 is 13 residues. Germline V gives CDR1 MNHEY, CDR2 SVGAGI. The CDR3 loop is CASMGPALHEQYF. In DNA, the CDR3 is TGTGCCAGCATGGGGCCCGCTTTACACGAGCAGTACTTC.

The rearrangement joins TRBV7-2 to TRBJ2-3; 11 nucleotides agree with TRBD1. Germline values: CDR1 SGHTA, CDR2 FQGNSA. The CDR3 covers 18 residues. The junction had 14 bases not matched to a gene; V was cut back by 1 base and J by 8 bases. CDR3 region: CASSLVSGTGGVLATQYF. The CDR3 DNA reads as TGTGCCAGCAGCTTAGTCTCCGGGACAGGGGGAGTTTTGGCTACGCAGTATTTT.